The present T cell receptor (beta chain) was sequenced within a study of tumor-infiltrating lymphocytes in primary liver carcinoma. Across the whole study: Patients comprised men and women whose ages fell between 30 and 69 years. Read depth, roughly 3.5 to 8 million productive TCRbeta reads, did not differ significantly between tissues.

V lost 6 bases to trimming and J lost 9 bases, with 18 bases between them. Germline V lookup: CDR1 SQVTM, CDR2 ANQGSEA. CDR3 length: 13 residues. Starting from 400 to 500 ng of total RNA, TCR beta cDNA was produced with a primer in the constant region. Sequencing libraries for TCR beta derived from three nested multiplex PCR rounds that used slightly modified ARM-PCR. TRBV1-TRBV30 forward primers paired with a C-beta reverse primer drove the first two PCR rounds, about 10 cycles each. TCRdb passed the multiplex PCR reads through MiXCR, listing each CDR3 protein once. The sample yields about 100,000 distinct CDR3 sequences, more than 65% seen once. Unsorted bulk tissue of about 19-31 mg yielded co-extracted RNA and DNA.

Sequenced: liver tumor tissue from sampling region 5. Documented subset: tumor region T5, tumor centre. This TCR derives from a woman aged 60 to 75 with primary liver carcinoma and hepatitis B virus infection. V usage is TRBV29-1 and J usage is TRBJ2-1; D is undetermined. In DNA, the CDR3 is TGCAGCGTGCAGGCCGGACGCAGTAGTGAGCAGTTCTTC. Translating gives CSVQAGRSSEQFF.